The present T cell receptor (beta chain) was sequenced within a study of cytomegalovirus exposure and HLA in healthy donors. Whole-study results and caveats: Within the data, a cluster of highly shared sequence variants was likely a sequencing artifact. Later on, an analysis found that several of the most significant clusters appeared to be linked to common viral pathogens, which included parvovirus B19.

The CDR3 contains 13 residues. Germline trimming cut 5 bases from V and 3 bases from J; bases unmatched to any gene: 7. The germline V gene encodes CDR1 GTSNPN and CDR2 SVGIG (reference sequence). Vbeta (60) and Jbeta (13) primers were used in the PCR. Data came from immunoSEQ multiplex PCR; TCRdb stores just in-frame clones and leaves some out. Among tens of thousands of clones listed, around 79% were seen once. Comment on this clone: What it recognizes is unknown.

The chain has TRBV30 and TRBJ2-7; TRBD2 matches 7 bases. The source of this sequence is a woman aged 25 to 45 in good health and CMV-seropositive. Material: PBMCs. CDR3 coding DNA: TGTGCCTGGGACCTAGCGGAGGACTACGAGCAGTACTTC. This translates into CAWDLAEDYEQYF. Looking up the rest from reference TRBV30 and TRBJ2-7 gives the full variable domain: SQTIHQWPATLVQPVGSPLSLECTVEGTSNPNLYWYRQAAGRGLQLLFYSVGIGQISSEVPQNLSASRPQDRQFILSSKKLLLSDSGFYLCAWDLAEDYEQYFGPGTRLTVT.